This T cell receptor (beta chain) appears in the sequencing data of a study of T cell responses to AZD1222 COVID-19 vaccine. Second-dose intervals near 4 or 12 weeks were combined. Assay: immunoSEQ multiplex PCR; the TCRdb copy retains only in-frame clones and omits some. The sample carries 70,000 to 95,000 clones, 85% to 95% recorded once. As for this clone: Its antigen is as yet unknown.

V was pared by 5 bases and J by 0 bases, with 14 bases between. The CDR3 sequence is 17 residues long. Germline assignment: CDR1 MDHEN and CDR2 SYDVKM. Findings and caveats of the study: Most donors were white British and more were female, and clonal diversity was possibly underestimated.

The rearrangement uses TRBV28 and TRBJ1-6; D uncertain. Sequences were derived from peripheral blood, sampled 28 days after the second AZD1222 dose. This clonotype originated in an adult who received the AZD1222 COVID-19 vaccine. The CDR3 loop reads CASSPLTLNSYNSPLHF. Written as DNA, the CDR3 is TGTGCCAGCAGTCCCCTGACTCTAAACTCCTATAATTCACCCCTCCACTTT.